These T cell receptor beta chains were read from a single sample in a study of shared clonotypes between healthy human individuals. Assay: immunoSEQ multiplex PCR; the TCRdb copy retains only in-frame clones and omits some. The table includes 1,500,000 or so clones, 98% to 99% detected once. The sequencing sample was made of naive CD4+ T cells sorted from blood. These receptors were collected from a man aged 25 to 45 in good health. Both conserved end residues are part of each CDR3.

CDR3,V,J
CASSQADRGQGGYTF,TRBV4-1,TRBJ1-2
CASSVEQSYEQYF,TRBV9,TRBJ2-7
CASSRTSGSAGVTYEQYF,TRBV11-2,TRBJ2-7
CASSRVITPWEQYF,TRBV11-2,TRBJ2-7
CASSPGAGLYEQYF,TRBV18,TRBJ2-7
CASSLEGQGAETQYF,TRBV5-1,TRBJ2-5
CASSGQLSSYEQYF,TRBV2,TRBJ2-7
CASSGTGVPYEQYF,TRBV2,TRBJ2-7
CASSVEARRTGNTIYF,TRBV9,TRBJ1-3
CASSPGTGVETQYF,TRBV5-1,TRBJ2-5
CASSLPDNEQFF,TRBV4-3,TRBJ2-1
CASSKRGFGPRRGRSYNEQFF,TRBV21-1,TRBJ2-1